This T cell receptor (beta chain) was retrieved from a study of blood T cell repertoires in COVID-19. The CDR3 spans 15 residues. Trimming took off 3 bases at V and 2 bases at J, with 12 bases between the two ends. In germline, CDR1 is SGHTA, CDR2 FQGTGA. The protocol was immunoSEQ multiplex PCR, while the TCRdb copy is restricted to in-frame clones and leaves out a portion. In the table there are a few hundred thousand clones, approximately 80% of which are singletons. The source material was peripheral blood. This TCR was sampled from a woman over 75 with active or convalescent COVID-19. V and J are TRBV7-3 and TRBJ2-3; TRBD2 might be the D (6 bases). The CDR3 protein is CASSLSLADTDTQYF. CDR3 nucleotides: TGTGCCAGCAGCTTGTCATTAGCGGACACAGATACGCAGTATTTT.